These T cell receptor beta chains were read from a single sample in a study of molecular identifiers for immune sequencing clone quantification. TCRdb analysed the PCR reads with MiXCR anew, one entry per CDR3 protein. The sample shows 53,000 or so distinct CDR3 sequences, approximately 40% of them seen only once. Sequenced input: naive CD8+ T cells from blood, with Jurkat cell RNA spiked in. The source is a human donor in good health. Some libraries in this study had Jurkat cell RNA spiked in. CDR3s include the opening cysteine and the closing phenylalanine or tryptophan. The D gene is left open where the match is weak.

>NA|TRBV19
CASSPYSNQPQHF
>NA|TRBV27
CASSLYGLDTQYF
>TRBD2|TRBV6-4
CASSDWQGGNEQYF
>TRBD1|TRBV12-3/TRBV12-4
CASSPDRGAEAFF
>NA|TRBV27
CASSLTGCSTDTQYF
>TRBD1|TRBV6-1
CASLARGTGGFATQYF
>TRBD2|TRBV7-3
CASSESSGSYNAQFF
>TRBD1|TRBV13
CASSPDRGRAKNIQYF
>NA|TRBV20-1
CSARPPGHLNTGELYF
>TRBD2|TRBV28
CVSRRTGLAGFKDTQYF
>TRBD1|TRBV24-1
CVTSDWTGLYQETQYF
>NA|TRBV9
CASRPGSGANVLTF
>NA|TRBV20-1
CSAGRGYEKLFF
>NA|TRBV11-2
CASSFRGELARELYEQYF
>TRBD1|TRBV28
CASSYRDRGWGTDTQYF
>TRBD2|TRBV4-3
CASSQDRGRASYEQYF
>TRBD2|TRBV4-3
CASSQDAGALDEQFF
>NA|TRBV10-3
CAISESKALSSYEQYF
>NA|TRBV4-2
CASSQGLYTYF
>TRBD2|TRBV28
CASSLGRGLYTGELFF
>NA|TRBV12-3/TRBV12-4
CASSGFGEADTQYF
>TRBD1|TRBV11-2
CASSSSGTVTDTQNF
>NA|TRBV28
CASSSDKEKLFF
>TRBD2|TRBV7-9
CASSSSGVSSYNEQFF
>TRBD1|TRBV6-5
CASSRAYRQGRDTEAFF
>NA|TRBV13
CASSLGGRDTEAFF
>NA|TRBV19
CACQQGRAAFF
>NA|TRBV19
CASSIPSSPYEQYF
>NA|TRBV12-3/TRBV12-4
CASSPGAFQETQYF
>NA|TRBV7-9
CASSFPVASGENEQYF
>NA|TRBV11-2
CASSYQGGRSTDTQYF